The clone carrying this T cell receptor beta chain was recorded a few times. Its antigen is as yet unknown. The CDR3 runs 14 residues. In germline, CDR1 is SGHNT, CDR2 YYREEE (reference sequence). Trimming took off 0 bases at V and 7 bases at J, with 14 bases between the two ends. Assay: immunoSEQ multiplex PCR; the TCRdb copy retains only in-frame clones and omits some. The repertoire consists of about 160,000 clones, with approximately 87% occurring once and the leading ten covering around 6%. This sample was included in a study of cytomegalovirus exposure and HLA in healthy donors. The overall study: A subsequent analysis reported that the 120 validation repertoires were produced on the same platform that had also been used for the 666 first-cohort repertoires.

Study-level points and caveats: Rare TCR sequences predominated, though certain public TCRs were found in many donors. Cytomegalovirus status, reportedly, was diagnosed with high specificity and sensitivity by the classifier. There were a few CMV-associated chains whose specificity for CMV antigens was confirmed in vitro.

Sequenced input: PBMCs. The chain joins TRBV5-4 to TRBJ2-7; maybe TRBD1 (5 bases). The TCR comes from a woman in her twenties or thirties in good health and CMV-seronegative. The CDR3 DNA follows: TGTGCCAGCAGCTTGGCTCAGGGTCCTCGGGAGCAGTACTTC. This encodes CASSLAQGPREQYF.